This is a list of T cell receptor beta chains from one sample in a study of blood T cells in healthy people across ages. From the 5' RACE reads, TCRdb called clonotypes with MiXCR, one entry per CDR3 protein. The sample includes hundreds of thousands of distinct CDR3 sequences, roughly 25% of them seen just once. This same sample was also taken into another study, of T cells of mothers and their children.

The sample consisted of blood. Receptor source: a boy aged 5 to 17 in good health. Both conserved end residues are part of each CDR3. The D gene is left open where the match is weak. Clone size is not always given. Where it is, it says once, few, many or a class for expanded clones.

d_call,v_call,j_call,clone_size,cdr3_nt,cdr3_aa
NA,TRBV14,TRBJ2-7,NA,TGTGCCAGCAGCCAAGAGAACCAGATATCCTACGAGCAGTACTTC,CASSQENQISYEQYF
TRBD1,TRBV2,TRBJ2-5,few,TGTGCCAGTGGAGTCATGGGACAGGGTGAGACCCAGTACTTC,CASGVMGQGETQYF
NA,TRBV10-3,TRBJ2-1,few,TGTGCCATCAAATCTACCCGGGAGCTCAGGGCCTACAATGAGCAGTTCTTC,CAIKSTRELRAYNEQFF
NA,TRBV6-5,TRBJ1-2,NA,TGTGCCAGCAGTCCCGGACAGTCAGACTATGGCTACACCTTC,CASSPGQSDYGYTF
TRBD1,TRBV7-2,TRBJ2-7,NA,TGTGCCAGCAGCTTCGGGACAGGCCTATACGAGCAGTACTTC,CASSFGTGLYEQYF
NA,TRBV20-1,TRBJ2-7,NA,TGCAGTGCTAGAGGGCAGGGGAGAGAGCAGTACTTC,CSARGQGREQYF
TRBD1,TRBV14,TRBJ2-5,few,TGTGCCAGCAGCCAGTGGGACAGGGCATTCGAGACCCAGTACTTC,CASSQWDRAFETQYF
TRBD1,TRBV5-6,TRBJ1-1,NA,TGTGCCAGCAGCTTACTGACAGGGGGGCGCACTGAAGCTTTCTTT,CASSLLTGGRTEAFF
TRBD1,TRBV12-5,TRBJ2-5,NA,TGTGCTAGTGGCCCTTTTGGACAGGGGCGAGAGACCCAGTACTTC,CASGPFGQGRETQYF
NA,TRBV3-1,TRBJ1-5,few,TGTGCCAGCAGCCAGGGACACGAGAATCAGCCCCAGCATTTT,CASSQGHENQPQHF
TRBD1,TRBV27,TRBJ2-1,NA,TGTGCCAGCAGTCCGGACAGGGACCACAATGAGCAGTTCTTC,CASSPDRDHNEQFF
NA,TRBV7-9,TRBJ2-3,NA,TGTGCCAGCAGCCTCGTCCTAGCCTCTAGCACAGATACGCAGTATTTT,CASSLVLASSTDTQYF
NA,TRBV6-6,TRBJ2-7,NA,TGTGCCAGCAGTTGGCCGGACGTCTACGAGCAGTACTTC,CASSWPDVYEQYF
NA,TRBV14,TRBJ1-1,NA,TGTGCCAGCAGCCAAGATCTATTCCCCACTGAAGCTTTCTTT,CASSQDLFPTEAFF
NA,TRBV4-3,TRBJ1-1,NA,TGCGCCAGCAGCCAGGTAAAGGACGGTATGAACACTGAAGCTTTCTTT,CASSQVKDGMNTEAFF
TRBD1,TRBV5-1,TRBJ2-2,few,TGCGCCAGCAGCCTTTCCCGGGACAGAATTCCGAGGGAGCTGTTTTTT,CASSLSRDRIPRELFF
TRBD1,TRBV5-1,TRBJ2-5,few,TGCGCCAGCAGCCGGGCGGACAGGGGCGGGGAGACCCAGTACTTC,CASSRADRGGETQYF
NA,TRBV6-5,TRBJ2-3,few,TGTGCCAGCAGTTACGTACAGCGCCCAGATACGCAGTATTTT,CASSYVQRPDTQYF
NA,TRBV28,TRBJ1-1,few,TGTGCCAGCAGTTCGACAGGTACAACAAGGGCTTTCTTT,CASSSTGTTRAFF
NA,TRBV28,TRBJ2-1,NA,TGTGCCAGCAGCCCGGACCAAACCGGACTACACAATGAGCAGTTCTTC,CASSPDQTGLHNEQFF
NA,TRBV20-1,TRBJ2-5,many,TGCAGTGCTAGAATCGGGGGCCAAGAGACCCAGTACTTC,CSARIGGQETQYF
TRBD2,TRBV7-2,TRBJ2-1,NA,TGTGCCAGCAGCTTAAACCCTAGCGGGAGCTCCTACAATGAGCAGTTCTTC,CASSLNPSGSSYNEQFF
TRBD1,TRBV5-1,TRBJ2-5,NA,TGCGCCAGCAGCGAAGGGGACAGGGGGCAAGAGACCCAGTACTTC,CASSEGDRGQETQYF